The T cell receptor (beta chain) described here comes from a study of control samples from healthy donors and cancer patients. This clone was seen a single time. Some clones are missing from TCRdb's copy, which holds only in-frame ones; the method was immunoSEQ multiplex PCR. The table records roughly 86,000 clones, approximately 93% of them present only once. The clonotype was recovered from a woman aged 25 to 45 in good health. The sample comprised blood.

CDR3 loop: CASSELQVEAFF. CDR3 DNA sequence: TGTGCCAGCAGTGAATTACAAGTTGAAGCTTTCTTT. The chain employs TRBV25-1 and TRBJ1-1; D remains unclear. Germline CDR1 and CDR2: MGHDK and SYGVNS. There are 12 residues in the CDR3. Trimming shortened V by 1 base and J by 7 bases, and 7 bases separated the two germline ends.